A single sample is the source of the 11 T cell receptor beta chains below, sequenced in a study of siplizumab effects on memory and regulatory T cells. Some clones are missing from TCRdb's copy, which holds only in-frame ones; the method was immunoSEQ multiplex PCR. The table has 90,000 to 120,000 clones, about 93% seen once; the top ten hold roughly 0.59%. Sample: Tregs sorted from blood. These receptor sequences come from a human donor in good health.

This sequence joins TRBV4-2 and TRBJ2-3; D remains ambiguous. Germline CDR1 reads LGHNA; CDR2 reads YNFKEQ. Trimming left V 3 bases short and J 4 bases short, with 14 bases between. CDR3 length: 15 residues. The CDR3 reads CASSQTTHMADTQYF. The CDR3 nucleotides are TGTGCCAGCAGCCAGACCACTCACATGGCAGATACGCAGTATTTT.

This clone came up once. This chain uses TRBV4-3 with TRBJ2-5, with 8 bases fitting TRBD2. Germline V gives CDR1 LGHNA, CDR2 YSLEER. CDR3 length: 14 residues. The ends lost 0 bases at V and 7 bases at J; junction bases unmatched: 4. CDR3 DNA: TGCGCCAGCAGCCAAGATGTAGCGGGGCGGACCCAGTACTTC. This gives the protein CASSQDVAGRTQYF.

The CDR3 is CASSFQDLQETQYF. In DNA, the CDR3 is TGTGCCAGCAGCTTCCAGGATCTCCAAGAGACCCAGTACTTC. The rearrangement uses TRBV5-4 and TRBJ2-5; D is unresolved. Germline CDR1 reads SGHNT; CDR2 reads YYREEE (reference sequence). The V end lost 2 bases, the J end lost 1 base, and 9 bases lay between the germline ends. The CDR3 runs 14 residues.

This rearrangement joins TRBV6-4 to TRBJ2-2; D uncertain. V lost 4 bases and J lost 6, with 12 bases in between. Looked up from germline, CDR1 is MRHNA and CDR2 is SNTAGT. This CDR3 has 14 amino acids. The CDR3 protein is CASSAQTGAGELFF. The CDR3 DNA follows: TGTGCCAGCAGTGCACAGACCGGCGCCGGGGAGCTGTTTTTT.

The chain links TRBV19 to TRBJ1-6; 7 bases line up with TRBD1. The CDR3 is 15 amino acids. Trimming removed 4 bases from V and 9 bases from J; junction bases left unmatched: 9. Germline CDR1 LNHDA, CDR2 SQIVND (reference sequence). The CDR3, as DNA: TGTGCCAGTAGTACGTGGGGGGACAGATTTTCACCCCTCCACTTT. Its translation is CASSTWGDRFSPLHF.

Written as DNA, the CDR3 is TGTGCCAGCTCACCACTGCCGACAGGGGGGGACACTGAAGCTTTCTTT. Translating it yields CASSPLPTGGDTEAFF. The V gene is TRBV18, the J gene TRBJ1-1, with 9 bases that match TRBD1. CDR3 length: 16 residues. The junction had 6 bases not matched to a gene; V was cut back by 1 base and J by 3 bases. Germline V gives CDR1 KGHSH, CDR2 LQKENI. Based on the CDR3 plus reference TRBV18 and TRBJ1-1, the full variable domain is NAGVMQNPRHLVRRRGQEARLRCSPMKGHSHVYWYRQLPEEGLKFMVYLQKENIIDESGMPKERFSAEFPKEGPSILRIQQVVRGDSAAYFCASSPLPTGGDTEAFFGQGTRLTVV.

V is TRBV6-6 and J is TRBJ1-2; no clear D gene. Germline V gene lookup returns CDR1 MNHNY and CDR2 SVGAGI (reference sequence). V lost 8 bases and J lost 4, with 20 bases in between. The length of the CDR3 is 15 residues. CDR3 sequence (DNA): TGTGCCAGCCTCGAACTGACTATCCGAGGCTATGGCTACACCTTC. Translated: CASLELTIRGYGYTF.

This clone was counted a single time. This chain joins TRBV27 and TRBJ2-1; 10 positions match TRBD2. The germline V gene encodes CDR1 MNHEY and CDR2 SMNVEV (reference sequence). Losses at the gene ends were 3 bases for V and 6 bases for J; bases not matched to a gene: 2. The CDR3 is 14 residues long. DNA for the CDR3: TGTGCCAGCAGTTTCAGCGGGGGGGCCAATGAGCAGTTCTTC. The encoded protein is CASSFSGGANEQFF.

The chain joins TRBV9 to TRBJ1-6, with a weak D call TRBD1 (5 bases). The CDR3 spans 15 residues. The germline gives CDR1 SGDLS, CDR2 YYNGEE. Trimming took 6 bases from V and 3 from J, leaving 13 bases between them. The CDR3 coding sequence is TGTGCCAGCAAACATGGGCAGGGCTATAATTCACCCCTCCACTTT. This sequence encodes CASKHGQGYNSPLHF.

V usage is TRBV6-1 and J usage is TRBJ1-5, with a weak D call TRBD1 (6 bases). The V gene lost 6 bases and the J gene lost 6 bases, with 12 bases spanning the gap. CDR3 length: 13 amino acids. In germline, CDR1 is MNHNS, CDR2 SASEGT. The DNA of the CDR3 is TGTGCCAGCAGGCGCGACAGGACTCAGCCCCAGCATTTT. This codes for CASRRDRTQPQHF.

This chain uses TRBV5-1 with TRBJ2-7; 9 bases agree with TRBD2. The V segment lost 1 base and the J segment 3 bases; nucleotides outside the gene matches: 14. Germline V gives CDR1 SGHRS, CDR2 YFSETQ. This CDR3 comprises 18 residues. CDR3 nucleotides: TGCGCCAGCAGCTTGATCGAATTAGCGGGAGCGGTCGGCTACGAGCAGTACTTC. Translating gives CASSLIELAGAVGYEQYF. Looking up the rest from reference TRBV5-1 and TRBJ2-7 gives the full variable domain: KAGVTQTPRYLIKTRGQQVTLSCSPISGHRSVSWYQQTPGQGLQFLFEYFSETQRNKGNFPGRFSGRQFSNSRSEMNVSTLELGDSALYLCASSLIELAGAVGYEQYFGPGTRLTVT.